The rows below give T cell receptor beta chains drawn from one sample of a study of T cell repertoires in cytomegalovirus infection. One entry per CDR3 protein, called by TCRdb with MiXCR from the reads. The sample yields roughly 230,000 distinct CDR3 sequences, approximately 22% seen once. The sequenced sample consisted of CD8+ T cells from PBMCs. These receptors all stem from a human donor in good health (CMV status not recorded). Some clones in this sample may be carry-over from other donors' samples. Both conserved end residues are part of each CDR3. The D gene is left open where the match is weak. Clone size appears in some rows only: once, few, many, or a class for an expanded clone.

NA | many | TRBJ2-1 | TRBV7-9 | CASSPTGKNEQFF | TGTGCCAGCAGCCCGACGGGCAAGAATGAGCAGTTCTTC
TRBD2 | once | TRBJ2-3 | TRBV2 | CATRLAGAPPTDTQYF | TGTGCCACTCGACTAGCGGGGGCTCCTCCCACAGATACGCAGTATTTT
NA | NA | TRBJ1-1 | TRBV20-1 | CSARVGMNTEAFF | TGCAGTGCTAGAGTGGGTATGAACACTGAAGCTTTCTTT
TRBD2 | few | TRBJ2-1 | TRBV3-1 | CASSSWEGSYNEQFF | TGTGCCAGCAGTTCCTGGGAGGGTTCCTACAATGAGCAGTTCTTC
NA | NA | TRBJ2-3 | TRBV4-2 | CASSQEPTIAVGDTQYF | TGTGCCAGCAGCCAAGAACCCACGATAGCAGTCGGAGATACGCAGTATTTT
TRBD1 | many | TRBJ2-1 | TRBV7-2 | CASSLITGAYNEQFF | TGTGCCAGCAGCTTAATTACAGGGGCCTACAATGAGCAGTTCTTC
TRBD2 | NA | TRBJ2-1 | TRBV20-1 | CSARSPLWSGGNYNEQFF | TGCAGTGCTAGATCACCTCTTTGGAGCGGGGGAAACTACAATGAGCAGTTCTTC
NA | NA | TRBJ1-1 | TRBV6-1 | CASHEGSLEAFF | TGTGCCAGCCACGAGGGGTCTCTTGAAGCTTTCTTT
NA | NA | TRBJ1-5 | TRBV2 | CASSEGQGLMSNQPQHF | TGTGCCAGCAGTGAAGGGCAGGGTCTAATGAGCAATCAGCCCCAGCATTTT
TRBD1 | many | TRBJ2-5 | TRBV12-3/TRBV12-4 | CASSTRQGKETQYF | TGTGCCAGCAGTACTAGACAGGGGAAAGAGACCCAGTACTTC
NA | NA | TRBJ1-1 | TRBV15 | CATRGNQENTEAFF | TGTGCCACCAGAGGGAACCAGGAGAACACTGAAGCTTTCTTT
TRBD1 | NA | TRBJ1-6 | TRBV6-5 | CASSYQGANSPLHF | TGTGCCAGCAGTTACCAGGGGGCGAATTCACCCCTCCACTTT